Below, 27 T cell receptor beta chains from the same sample are listed, as sequenced in a study of T-cell memory formation after mild COVID-19. TCRdb re-analysed the 5' RACE reads in MiXCR, keeping a single row per CDR3 protein. This sample yields over 400,000 distinct CDR3 sequences, of which 20% to 30% are seen a single time; about an eighth belongs to the top ten. Source material: PBMCs or a T cell subset sorted from them (not recorded which). These receptor sequences come from an adult woman who had mild COVID-19 (a few samples of this study predate the infection). Cell type and time point are not known.

This clonotype was recorded at least ten times. V gene TRBV5-1 combines with J gene TRBJ2-7; TRBD1 might be the D (5 bases). The CDR3 loop spans 12 amino acids. V was shortened by 0 bases and J by 4 bases, with 5 bases between the two germline ends. Germline-derived CDR1 and CDR2 are SGHRS and YFSETQ. The CDR3 spells CASSLEGYEQYF. DNA for the CDR3: TGCGCCAGCAGCTTGGAGGGGTACGAGCAGTACTTC.

The rearrangement uses TRBV5-1 and TRBJ2-1; D perhaps matches TRBD2 (6 bases). CDR1 and CDR2 from the germline V gene are SGHRS and YFSETQ. Trimming took off 0 bases at V and 9 bases at J, with 13 bases between the two ends. This CDR3 region has 14 residues. This CDR3 reads CASSLAWEAGEQFF. As DNA, the CDR3 is TGCGCCAGCAGCTTGGCCTGGGAGGCCGGTGAGCAGTTCTTC. The complete variable domain, with remaining parts taken from reference TRBV5-1 and TRBJ2-1, reads KAGVTQTPRYLIKTRGQQVTLSCSPISGHRSVSWYQQTPGQGLQFLFEYFSETQRNKGNFPGRFSGRQFSNSRSEMNVSTLELGDSALYLCASSLAWEAGEQFFGPGTRLTVL.

This clonotype was found a few times. V and J are TRBV5-1 and TRBJ2-5, with TRBD2 matching 11 bases. Germline CDR1 reads SGHRS; CDR2 reads YFSETQ. After removal of 4 bases from V and 4 bases from J, the junction contained 3 bases not matched to a gene. This CDR3 spans 14 amino acids. In DNA, the CDR3 is TGCGCCAGCAGCGGCCTAGCGGGGGGAGAGACCCAGTACTTC. Protein sequence: CASSGLAGGETQYF.

This clonotype appeared a few times. This chain joins TRBV24-1 and TRBJ2-7; 7 bases align to TRBD1. Germline trimming cut 2 bases from V and 4 bases from J; bases unmatched to any gene: 7. Germline assignment: CDR1 KGHDR and CDR2 SFDVKD. The CDR3 extends over 15 amino acids. CDR3 loop: CATSDSRQGSYEQYF. For the CDR3, the DNA is TGTGCCACCAGTGATTCCCGACAGGGAAGTTACGAGCAGTACTTC.

This clonotype was observed many times. J is TRBJ1-1 and V is TRBV5-1; D is uncertain. With 1 base removed from V and 1 base from J, the gap between germline ends came to 5 bases. Germline V gene lookup returns CDR1 SGHRS and CDR2 YFSETQ. This CDR3 is built from 13 residues. CDR3 region: CASSLNRNTEAFF. The CDR3 DNA sequence: TGCGCCAGCAGCTTGAACAGGAACACTGAAGCTTTCTTT.

The chain employs TRBV7-9 and TRBJ1-6; TRBD1 agrees at 7 bases. V shed 2 bases, J shed 1 base, and the junction held 5 bases outside the gene matches. The germline V gene has CDR1 SEHNR and CDR2 FQNEAQ (reference sequence). The length of the CDR3 is 17 residues. The CDR3 DNA follows: TGTGCCAGCAGCTTATGGCAGGGGGAATCCTATAATTCACCCCTCCACTTT. This sequence encodes CASSLWQGESYNSPLHF.

This clonotype was recorded a few times. This sequence joins TRBV29-1 and TRBJ2-5; a possible D gene is TRBD2 (5 bases). The V and J ends lost 4 bases and 0 bases respectively, with 12 bases between them. The CDR3 is 14 residues long. Looked up from germline, CDR1 is SQVTM and CDR2 is ANQGSEA. This CDR3 reads CSVALRANQETQYF. CDR3 DNA: TGCAGCGTTGCGTTGCGGGCGAACCAAGAGACCCAGTACTTC.

The genes are TRBV20-1 and TRBJ1-2, with D possibly matching TRBD1 (5 bases). Germline CDR1 is DFQATT and CDR2 is SNEGSKA (reference sequence). The CDR3 consists of 15 residues. Trimming left V 0 bases short and J 7 bases short, with 18 bases between. CDR3 in DNA: TGCAGTGCTAGAGAGCCGGGACCCGAATCCTCTGGCTACACCTTC. Protein sequence: CSAREPGPESSGYTF.

V usage is TRBV11-2 and J usage is TRBJ1-2, with a tentative D call TRBD1 (5 bases). Trimming cost V 4 bases and J 7 bases, with 22 bases left between them. CDR3 length: 16 amino acids. The germline gives CDR1 SGHAT, CDR2 FQNNGV. The CDR3 nucleotides read TGTGCCAGCAGCTCCGCCCAGGGCTCCGGGGCGGGTGGCTACACCTTC. Protein product: CASSSAQGSGAGGYTF.

This clonotype has a handful of counts. The V and J genes are TRBV20-1 and TRBJ2-7; TRBD2 is a possible D gene (5 bases). Germline CDR1 DFQATT, CDR2 SNEGSKA (reference sequence). V lost 2 bases and J lost 4, with 12 bases in between. The CDR3 length is 13 residues. The CDR3 here is CSARPTGWYEQYF. The CDR3 nucleotides read TGCAGTGCTAGACCCACGGGGTGGTACGAGCAGTACTTC.

The chain uses TRBV6-4 and TRBJ2-1; 10 bases fit TRBD2. V gave up 3 bases and J gave up 9 bases; unmatched junction bases: 8. The germline V gene has CDR1 MRHNA and CDR2 SNTAGT. This CDR3 is 15 amino acids long. CDR3 residues: CASSEGAGGPVEQFF. The CDR3 DNA follows: TGTGCCAGCAGTGAGGGAGCGGGGGGGCCGGTTGAGCAGTTCTTC.

V is TRBV11-3 and J is TRBJ2-6; D possibly corresponds to TRBD2 (6 bases). Trimming cost V 7 bases and J 0 bases, with 10 bases left between them. The germline CDR1 and CDR2 sequences are SGHNT and YENEEA. The CDR3 length is 15 residues. The chain's CDR3 is CASKEGGSGANVLTF. For the CDR3, the DNA is TGTGCCAGCAAAGAGGGAGGCTCTGGGGCCAACGTCCTGACTTTC.

This clonotype was picked up a small number of times. One end of the junction does not line up with germline, which may come from a read error. The chain couples TRBV4-2 to TRBJ2-1, with TRBD2 identical over 9 bases. Germline V gene sequence: CDR1 LGHNA, CDR2 YNFKEQ. There are 14 residues in the CDR3. CDR3: CASSQGKALAGLVF. The CDR3 nucleotides read TGTGCCAGCAGCCAAGGAAAGGCGCTAGCGGGGTTGGTCTTC.

This clonotype was found a few times. The rearrangement links TRBV5-5 to TRBJ1-5, with 7 nucleotides matching TRBD1. Unmatched junction bases numbered 12, after V lost 1 base and J lost 2 bases. Germline values: CDR1 SGHKS, CDR2 YYEKEE (reference sequence). This CDR3 is built from 18 residues. CDR3 residues: CASSLLPGGNVGNQPQHF. CDR3 sequence (DNA): TGTGCCAGCAGCTTGTTGCCAGGGGGTAACGTTGGCAATCAGCCCCAGCATTTT.

This clonotype appeared a few times. The chain uses TRBV12-3 or TRBV12-4 and TRBJ2-1; 9 nucleotides line up with TRBD2. With V trimmed by 5 bases and J by 3 bases, 2 bases remained unmatched. The CDR3 has 14 amino acids. This CDR3 reads CASSPSGIYNEQFF. The DNA of the CDR3 is TGTGCCAGCAGTCCTAGCGGGATCTACAATGAGCAGTTCTTC.

Only a few counts were recorded for this clonotype. V and J are TRBV10-3 and TRBJ2-5, with D perhaps TRBD2 (6 bases). Looked up from germline, CDR1 is ENHRY and CDR2 is SYGVKD. The CDR3 extends over 12 amino acids. V lost 3 bases, J lost 9 bases, and 11 bases lay in between. The DNA for the CDR3 is TGTGCCATCAGTGACCCTTCGGGAGCCCAGTACTTC. This sequence encodes CAISDPSGAQYF.

This clonotype has more than one count but fewer than ten. The chain combines TRBV18 with TRBJ1-1, with a possible D match to TRBD1 (5 bases). This CDR3 is built from 14 residues. CDR1 and CDR2 from the germline V gene are KGHSH and LQKENI. With 8 bases removed from V and 1 base from J, the gap between germline ends came to 14 bases. The CDR3 is CASSPSGGNTEAFF. Here the CDR3 DNA reads TGTGCCAGCAGTCCGTCTGGGGGGAACACTGAAGCTTTCTTT. The variable domain in full, completed from reference TRBV18 and TRBJ1-1, reads NAGVMQNPRHLVRRRGQEARLRCSPMKGHSHVYWYRQLPEEGLKFMVYLQKENIIDESGMPKERFSAEFPKEGPSILRIQQVVRGDSAAYFCASSPSGGNTEAFFGQGTRLTVV.

This clonotype showed up many times. V usage is TRBV20-1 and J usage is TRBJ1-2, with TRBD1 matching 8 bases. CDR1 and CDR2 from the germline V gene are DFQATT and SNEGSKA (reference sequence). The CDR3 covers 14 residues. V gave up 5 bases and J gave up 0 bases; unmatched junction bases: 5. The CDR3 is CSAPDRGPNYGYTF. In nucleotides, the CDR3 is TGCAGTGCTCCTGACAGGGGACCTAACTATGGCTACACCTTC.

This clonotype was seen repeatedly, ten times or more. One end of the junction varies from germline; a read error may be responsible. The chain has TRBV5-1 and TRBJ1-2; 8 bases agree with TRBD1. Germline lookup yields CDR1 SGHRS and CDR2 YFSETQ. The CDR3 is 14 residues long. In DNA form, the CDR3 reads TGTGCCAGCAGTTTAGGACAGGGCAACTATGGCTACACCTTC. It specifies CASSLGQGNYGYTF. Using reference TRBV5-1 and TRBJ1-2 for the parts outside the CDR3, the full variable domain is KAGVTQTPRYLIKTRGQQVTLSCSPISGHRSVSWYQQTPGQGLQFLFEYFSETQRNKGNFPGRFSGRQFSNSRSEMNVSTLELGDSALYLCASSLGQGNYGYTFGSGTRLTVV.

This clonotype turned up a few times. V is TRBV19 and J is TRBJ1-2; TRBD1 agrees at 8 bases. Germline values: CDR1 LNHDA, CDR2 SQIVND (reference sequence). This CDR3 is built from 18 residues. J lost 4 bases, V lost 4 bases, and 17 bases had no gene match. CDR3 loop: CASSTYSGGTGPSYGYTF. In DNA form, the CDR3 reads TGTGCCAGTAGTACATACTCCGGCGGGACAGGACCCTCCTATGGCTACACCTTC.

The CDR3 DNA follows: TGTGCCAGCAGCCTGTTAGCGGGGGACAACACCGGGGAGCTGTTTTTT. Translation: CASSLLAGDNTGELFF. The V gene is TRBV7-9, the J gene TRBJ2-2; 9 nucleotides align to TRBD2. Germline V gene lookup returns CDR1 SEHNR and CDR2 FQNEAQ (reference sequence). The CDR3 has 16 amino acids. J gave up 2 bases and V 5 bases, and 6 bases lay outside the gene matches.

There are a few counts of this clonotype. The V and J genes are TRBV7-9 and TRBJ2-5; D might be TRBD1 or TRBD2, each matching 5 bases. Deletions cut 4 bases from V and 2 bases from J, with 14 bases between. Per germline, CDR1 SEHNR and CDR2 FQNEAQ (reference sequence). The CDR3 loop spans 15 amino acids. CDR3 DNA sequence: TGTGCCAGCAGCTCCTTCCGGGACCCTCAAGAGACCCAGTACTTC. It specifies CASSSFRDPQETQYF.

In its sample, this clonotype was seen a few times. The chain carries TRBV29-1 and TRBJ2-6; D not resolved. Trimming took off 3 bases at V and 1 base at J, with 7 bases between the two ends. The length of the CDR3 is 14 residues. CDR1 is SQVTM, CDR2 ANQGSEA, per germline. The CDR3 spells CSVERQSGANVLTF. CDR3 bases: TGCAGCGTTGAGAGGCAGTCTGGGGCCAACGTCCTGACTTTC.

This chain uses TRBV6-5 with TRBJ2-7; D is ambiguous. CDR1 and CDR2 (germline): MNHEY, SVGAGI. This CDR3 spans 14 amino acids. The ends were cut back, 2 bases at V and 4 bases at J, with 12 bases in the middle. CDR3 sequence: CASSYRAAGYEQYF. CDR3 bases: TGTGCCAGCAGTTACAGGGCAGCCGGTTACGAGCAGTACTTC.

This clonotype was recorded a few times. This sequence joins TRBV7-8 and TRBJ1-1; no clear D gene. V lost 5 bases to trimming and J lost 3 bases, with 10 bases between them. The CDR3 runs to 13 residues. Germline assignment: CDR1 SGHVS and CDR2 FQNEAQ. Written as DNA, the CDR3 is TGTGCCAGCAGCGCCGTCCGGGACACTGAAGCTTTCTTT. Residues: CASSAVRDTEAFF.

This clonotype came up a few times. The V and J genes are TRBV6-5 and TRBJ2-1; TRBD1 matches at 8 bases. V shed 5 bases, J shed 2 bases, and the junction held 5 bases outside the gene matches. From germline, CDR1 is MNHEY and CDR2 SVGAGI. The CDR3 consists of 15 residues. CDR3: CASSRQGAAYNEQFF. CDR3 nucleotide sequence: TGTGCCAGCAGTCGGCAGGGGGCCGCCTACAATGAGCAGTTCTTC.

J is TRBJ2-2 and V is TRBV6-5; TRBD2 aligns across 7 bases. The V segment lost 0 bases and the J segment 6 bases; nucleotides outside the gene matches: 10. Germline CDR1 is MNHEY and CDR2 is SVGAGI. This CDR3 contains 17 residues. CDR3 sequence: CASSYSNQGGFAGELFF. CDR3 in DNA: TGTGCCAGCAGTTACTCGAACCAGGGAGGGTTCGCCGGGGAGCTGTTTTTT.